A single sample is the source of the 10 T cell receptor beta chains below, sequenced in a study of monozygotic twins with cystic fibrosis. This table comes from immunoSEQ multiplex PCR, and its TCRdb copy is limited to in-frame clones, with some not included. The sample holds tens of thousands of clones, approximately 90% seen once. Source material: blood. The source of these receptors is a girl aged 2 to 10 with cystic fibrosis.

The rearrangement links TRBV5-1 to TRBJ2-1, with 7 bases fitting TRBD1. V shed 0 bases, J shed 5 bases, and the junction held 2 bases outside the gene matches. Germline assignment: CDR1 SGHRS and CDR2 YFSETQ. The CDR3 runs to 14 residues. CDR3 sequence reads: CASSLGDRNNEQFF. The CDR3 DNA is TGCGCCAGCAGCTTGGGGGACAGAAACAATGAGCAGTTCTTC.

This chain links TRBV6-1 with TRBJ2-7; 7 bases agree with TRBD1. J gave up 2 bases and V 5 bases, and 6 bases lay outside the gene matches. The CDR3 runs to 14 residues. Germline-derived CDR1 and CDR2 are MNHNS and SASEGT. The CDR3 DNA is TGTGCCAGCAGTTCTACGGGACAGACCTACGAGCAGTACTTC. Translated: CASSSTGQTYEQYF.

V usage is TRBV19 and J usage is TRBJ1-2, with TRBD1 identical over 9 bases. Germline CDR1 LNHDA, CDR2 SQIVND (reference sequence). This CDR3 is 16 amino acids long. With 6 bases clipped from V and 4 bases from J, the junction kept 12 bases outside the gene matches. The CDR3 sequence is CASRPGQGLDLYGYTF. In DNA form, the CDR3 reads TGTGCCAGTAGACCGGGACAGGGCCTAGACCTCTATGGCTACACCTTC.

This chain joins TRBV19 and TRBJ2-1; the match to TRBD2 covers 8 bases. The germline CDR1 and CDR2 sequences are LNHDA and SQIVND (reference sequence). The CDR3 covers 17 residues. V shed 3 bases and J 0 bases; nucleotides not matched to a gene: 7. The DNA for the CDR3 is TGTGCCAGTAGTATCTCGGGAGGGTATAGCTCCTACAATGAGCAGTTCTTC. Protein sequence: CASSISGGYSSYNEQFF.

The CDR3 bases are TGTGCCAGTAGTACAAGACAGGGTTTCGGGTCCTATAATTCACCCCTCCACTTT. Translated, it gives CASSTRQGFGSYNSPLHF. J is TRBJ1-6 and V is TRBV19; 7 bases line up with TRBD1. The CDR3 sequence is 18 residues long. V trimming: 4 bases; J trimming: 1 base; junction bases outside the gene matches: 10. Germline CDR1 and CDR2: LNHDA and SQIVND (reference sequence).

This chain connects TRBV7-9 to TRBJ1-2; D call uncertain. The V gene's germline CDR1 is SEHNR and CDR2 FQNEAQ (reference sequence). The CDR3 covers 13 residues. Trimming removed 3 bases at V and 8 bases at J, with 13 bases between. Here the CDR3 reads CASSLVILWGYTF. CDR3 nucleotides: TGTGCCAGCAGCTTGGTGATCCTCTGGGGCTACACCTTC. Filled out from reference TRBV7-9 and TRBJ1-2, the complete variable domain reads DTGVSQNPRHKITKRGQNVTFRCDPISEHNRLYWYRQTLGQGPEFLTYFQNEAQLEKSRLLSDRFSAERPKGSFSTLEIQRTEQGDSAMYLCASSLVILWGYTFGSGTRLTVV.

This clone was observed a single time. The chain uses TRBV7-9 and TRBJ2-1; D gene ambiguous. CDR3 size: 17 residues. Germline-derived CDR1 and CDR2 are SEHNR and FQNEAQ (reference sequence). Between the trimmed V and J ends, which lost 4 bases and 9 bases, there was a span of 25 bases. CDR3 loop: CASSSPVVRFTRSEQFF. The CDR3 region has the DNA TGTGCCAGCAGCTCCCCGGTGGTGCGGTTTACAAGGAGTGAGCAGTTCTTC.

The rearrangement uses TRBV28 and TRBJ1-3; no firm D call. This CDR3 is 12 amino acids long. Per the germline V gene, CDR1 is MDHEN and CDR2 is SYDVKM. Trimming took 2 bases from V and 3 from J, leaving 2 bases between them. This chain's CDR3 is CASSLGGNTIYF. The CDR3, as DNA: TGTGCCAGCAGTTTAGGTGGAAACACCATATATTTT.

The chain recombines TRBV19 with TRBJ1-5; D is perhaps TRBD1 (6 bases). There are 15 residues in the CDR3. CDR1 and CDR2 from the germline V gene are LNHDA and SQIVND (reference sequence). Trimming pared 6 bases from V and 4 bases from J, leaving 16 bases between. CDR3 bases: TGTGCCAGTAGCCTTATGGGGGCGGCTAATCAGCCCCAGCATTTT. As protein: CASSLMGAANQPQHF.

The gene calls are TRBV10-2 and TRBJ2-2, with 8 bases aligning to TRBD1. Per germline, CDR1 WSHSY and CDR2 SAAADI. J lost 6 bases, V lost 2 bases, and 8 bases had no gene match. The CDR3 covers 16 residues. Here the CDR3 DNA reads TGCGCCAGCAGTGAGCCGGACAGGGTTCGCTCCGGGGAGCTGTTTTTT. Its protein is CASSEPDRVRSGELFF.